This TCR beta chain was sequenced in a study of blood T cell repertoires in COVID-19. Across the whole study: Samples came from the United States, Italy and Spain, spanning acute and convalescent COVID-19. T cells, B-cell-depleted T cells, or PBMCs provided the cDNA or gDNA that served as material.

Between the trimmed V and J ends, which lost 5 bases and 5 bases, there was a span of 12 bases. Per germline, CDR1 GTSNPN and CDR2 SVGIG (reference sequence). The CDR3 covers 12 residues. Study processing details: Scientists estimated how many nucleated cells there were by amplifying reference gene primers. The method was immunoSEQ multiplex PCR; TCRdb's version includes in-frame clones alone and lacks a portion of them. The D gene and trimming were derived from the DNA, and the V and J assignments and clone size from that table. The sample lists fewer than 200,000 clones, under 85% occurring once. Material for sequencing was peripheral blood. The rearrangement links TRBV30 to TRBJ1-2; TRBD1 is a possible D gene (6 bases). The receptor was isolated from a woman aged 80 or over with acute or convalescent COVID-19. CDR3 loop: CAWGNQGYGYTF. The CDR3 nucleotides read TGTGCCTGGGGAAACCAGGGGTATGGCTACACCTTC.